What follows is one T cell receptor beta chain and its context. Its antigen remains unknown. The data derive from a study of identical twins. Each cDNA held unique molecular identifiers, and template switching gave it a universal primer site. TCRdb passed the 5' RACE reads through MiXCR, listing each CDR3 protein once. The table lists about 190,000 distinct CDR3 sequences, approximately 16% of them singletons. General observations from the study: High-abundance cord blood beta clonotypes had fewer insertions; memory repertoires showed none.

V was clipped by 2 bases and J by 5 bases, with 14 bases between them. The CDR3 extends over 15 amino acids. This same sample was also taken into another study, of T cells expressing NK-cell markers. That study adds: Most of the eight sequenced donors tested HCMV-seropositive; one tested seronegative.

V and J are TRBV12-3 or TRBV12-4 and TRBJ2-3; D remains ambiguous. What was sequenced was CD8+ T cells sorted from blood. This receptor was obtained from a woman aged 18-29 years in good health. The CDR3 region is CASSLNENFGDTQYF. The CDR3 nucleotides are TGTGCCAGCAGTTTAAATGAGAACTTCGGAGATACGCAGTATTTT.